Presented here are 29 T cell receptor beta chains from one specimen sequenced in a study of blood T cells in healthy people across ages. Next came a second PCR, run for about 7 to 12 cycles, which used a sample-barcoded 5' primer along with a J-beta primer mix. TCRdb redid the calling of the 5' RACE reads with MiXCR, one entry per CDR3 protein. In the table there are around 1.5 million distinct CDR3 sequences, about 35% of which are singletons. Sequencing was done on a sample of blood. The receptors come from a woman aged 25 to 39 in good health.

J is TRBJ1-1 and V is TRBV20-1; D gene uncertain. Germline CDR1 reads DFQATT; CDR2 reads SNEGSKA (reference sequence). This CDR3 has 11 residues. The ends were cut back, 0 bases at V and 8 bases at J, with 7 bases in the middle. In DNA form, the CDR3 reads TGCAGTGCTAGAGATCTCTTAGAAGCTTTCTTT. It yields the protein CSARDLLEAFF.

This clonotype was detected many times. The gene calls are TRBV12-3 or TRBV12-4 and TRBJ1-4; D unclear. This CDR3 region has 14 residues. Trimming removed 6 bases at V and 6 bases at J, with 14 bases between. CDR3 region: CASSLRPTDEKLFF. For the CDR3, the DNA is TGTGCCAGCAGCCTCCGGCCGACCGATGAAAAACTGTTTTTT.

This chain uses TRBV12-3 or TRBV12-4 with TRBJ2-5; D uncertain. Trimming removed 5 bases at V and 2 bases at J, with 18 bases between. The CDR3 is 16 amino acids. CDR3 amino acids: CASSPTTPTLQETQYF. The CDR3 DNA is TGTGCCAGCAGTCCGACGACACCAACCCTACAAGAGACCCAGTACTTC.

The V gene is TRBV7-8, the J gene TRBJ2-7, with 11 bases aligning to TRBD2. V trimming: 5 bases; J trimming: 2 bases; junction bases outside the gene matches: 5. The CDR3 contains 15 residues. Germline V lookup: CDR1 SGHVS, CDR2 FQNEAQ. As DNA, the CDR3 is TGTGCCAGCAGCCACGGGACTAGCGGCCCCTACGAGCAGTACTTC. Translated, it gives CASSHGTSGPYEQYF.

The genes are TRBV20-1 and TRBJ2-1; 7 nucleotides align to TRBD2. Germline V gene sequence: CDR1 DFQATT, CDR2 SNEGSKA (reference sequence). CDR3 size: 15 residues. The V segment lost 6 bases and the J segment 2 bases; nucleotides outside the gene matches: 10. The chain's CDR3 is CSAKTYSGAYNEQFF. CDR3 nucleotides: TGCAGTGCCAAGACGTACAGCGGGGCCTACAATGAGCAGTTCTTC.

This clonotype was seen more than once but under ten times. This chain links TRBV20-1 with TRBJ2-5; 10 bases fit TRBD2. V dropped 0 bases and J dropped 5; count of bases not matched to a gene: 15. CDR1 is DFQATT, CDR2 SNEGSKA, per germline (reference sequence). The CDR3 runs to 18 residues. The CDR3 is CSARDGWPSGGLRETQYF. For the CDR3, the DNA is TGCAGTGCTAGAGATGGGTGGCCTAGCGGGGGCCTCAGGGAGACCCAGTACTTC.

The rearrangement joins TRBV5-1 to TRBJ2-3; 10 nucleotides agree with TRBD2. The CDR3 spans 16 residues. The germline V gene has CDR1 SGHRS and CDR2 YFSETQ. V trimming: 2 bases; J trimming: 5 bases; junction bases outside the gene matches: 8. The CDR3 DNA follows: TGCGCCAGCAGCTTCGTGTGGACTAGCGGTGAAGATACGCAGTATTTT. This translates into CASSFVWTSGEDTQYF. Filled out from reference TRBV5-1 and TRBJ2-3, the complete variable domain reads KAGVTQTPRYLIKTRGQQVTLSCSPISGHRSVSWYQQTPGQGLQFLFEYFSETQRNKGNFPGRFSGRQFSNSRSEMNVSTLELGDSALYLCASSFVWTSGEDTQYFGPGTRLTVL.

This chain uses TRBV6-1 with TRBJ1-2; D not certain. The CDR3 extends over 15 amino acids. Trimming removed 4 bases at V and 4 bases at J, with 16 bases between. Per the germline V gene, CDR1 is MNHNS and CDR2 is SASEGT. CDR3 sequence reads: CASSGSRNLGYGYTF. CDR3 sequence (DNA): TGTGCCAGCAGTGGGTCGCGGAACCTTGGCTATGGCTACACCTTC.

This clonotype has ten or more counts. The CDR3 here is CSVEKGQGAYEQYF. DNA of the CDR3: TGCAGCGTTGAAAAGGGACAGGGGGCCTACGAGCAGTACTTC. This sequence joins TRBV29-1 and TRBJ2-7, with 11 bases matching TRBD1. V dropped 2 bases and J dropped 2; count of bases not matched to a gene: 2. The CDR3 is 14 residues long. CDR1 and CDR2 (germline): SQVTM, ANQGSEA.

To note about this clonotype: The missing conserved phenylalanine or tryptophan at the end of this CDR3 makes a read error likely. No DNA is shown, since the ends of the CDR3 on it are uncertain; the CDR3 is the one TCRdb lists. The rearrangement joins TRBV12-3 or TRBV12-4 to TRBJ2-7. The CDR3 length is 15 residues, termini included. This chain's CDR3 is CASSPRRVGAHEQYS.

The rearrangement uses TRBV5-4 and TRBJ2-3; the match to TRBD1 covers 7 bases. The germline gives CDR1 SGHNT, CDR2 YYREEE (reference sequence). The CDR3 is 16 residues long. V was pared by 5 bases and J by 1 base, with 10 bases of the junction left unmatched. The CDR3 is CASRPTHRGGTDTQYF. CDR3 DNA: TGTGCCAGCAGACCGACCCACAGGGGTGGCACAGATACGCAGTATTTT.

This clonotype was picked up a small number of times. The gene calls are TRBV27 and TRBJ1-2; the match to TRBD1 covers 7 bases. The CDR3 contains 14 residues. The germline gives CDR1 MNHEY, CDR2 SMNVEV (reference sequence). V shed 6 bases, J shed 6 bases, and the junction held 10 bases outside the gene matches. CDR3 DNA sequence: TGTGCCAGCAGCCATGGGACAGAGGCCCATGGCTACACCTTC. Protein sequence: CASSHGTEAHGYTF.

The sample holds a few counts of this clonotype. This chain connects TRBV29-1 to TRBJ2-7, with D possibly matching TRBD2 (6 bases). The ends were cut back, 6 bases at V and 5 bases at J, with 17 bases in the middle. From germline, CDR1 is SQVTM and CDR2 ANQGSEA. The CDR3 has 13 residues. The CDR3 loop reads CSVGCYQRDEQYF. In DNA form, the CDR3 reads TGCAGCGTCGGATGTTACCAGCGGGACGAGCAGTACTTC.

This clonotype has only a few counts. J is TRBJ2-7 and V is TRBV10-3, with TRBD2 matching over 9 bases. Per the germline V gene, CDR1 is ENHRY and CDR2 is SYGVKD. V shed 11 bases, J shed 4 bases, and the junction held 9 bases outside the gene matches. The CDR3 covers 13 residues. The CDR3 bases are TGTGCCGTCACCGGGCTAGCGGGATACGAGCAGTACTTC. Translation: CAVTGLAGYEQYF.

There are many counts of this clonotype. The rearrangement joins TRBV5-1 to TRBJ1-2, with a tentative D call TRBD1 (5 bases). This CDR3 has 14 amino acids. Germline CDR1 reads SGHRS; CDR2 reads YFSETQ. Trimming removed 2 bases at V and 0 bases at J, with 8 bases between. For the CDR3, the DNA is TGCGCCAGCAGCTTAGGGGAGGCTAACTATGGCTACACCTTC. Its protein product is CASSLGEANYGYTF.

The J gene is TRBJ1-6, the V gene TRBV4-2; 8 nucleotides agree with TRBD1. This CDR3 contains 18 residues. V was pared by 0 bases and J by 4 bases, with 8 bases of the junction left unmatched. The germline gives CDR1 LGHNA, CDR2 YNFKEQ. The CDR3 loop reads CASSQDLNRGKYNSPLHF. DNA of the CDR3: TGTGCCAGCAGCCAAGATCTTAACAGGGGGAAGTATAATTCACCCCTCCACTTT.

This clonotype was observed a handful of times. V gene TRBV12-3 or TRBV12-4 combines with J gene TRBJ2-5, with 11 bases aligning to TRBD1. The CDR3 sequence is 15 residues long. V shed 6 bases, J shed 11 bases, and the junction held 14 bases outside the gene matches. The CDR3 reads CASSLAGQGGDEQYF. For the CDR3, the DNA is TGTGCCAGCAGCCTTGCGGGACAGGGGGGCGATGAGCAGTACTTC.

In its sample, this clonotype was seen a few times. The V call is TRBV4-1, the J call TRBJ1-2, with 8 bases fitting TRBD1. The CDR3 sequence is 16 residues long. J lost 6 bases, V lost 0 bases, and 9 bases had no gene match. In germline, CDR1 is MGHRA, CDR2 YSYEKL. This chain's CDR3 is CASSQEKPGGWDGYTF. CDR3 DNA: TGCGCCAGCAGCCAAGAGAAACCAGGGGGCTGGGATGGCTACACCTTC.

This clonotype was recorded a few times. The CDR3 spells CASSPGPTNGEQYF. In DNA, the CDR3 is TGTGCCAGCAGTCCCGGGCCCACGAACGGGGAGCAGTACTTC. The rearrangement links TRBV7-3 to TRBJ2-7; no clear D. The ends were cut back, 6 bases at V and 7 bases at J, with 19 bases in the middle. The CDR3 length is 14 residues. Germline CDR1 and CDR2: SGHTA and FQGTGA.

CDR3 loop: CASSLDTGGGGDTQYF. The CDR3 nucleotides are TGTGCCAGCAGCTTAGATACAGGGGGAGGTGGAGATACGCAGTATTTT. The V and J genes are TRBV11-2 and TRBJ2-3, with 8 bases aligning to TRBD1. Germline V gene lookup returns CDR1 SGHAT and CDR2 FQNNGV. The CDR3 spans 16 residues. The junction had 7 bases not matched to a gene; V was cut back by 0 bases and J by 5 bases.

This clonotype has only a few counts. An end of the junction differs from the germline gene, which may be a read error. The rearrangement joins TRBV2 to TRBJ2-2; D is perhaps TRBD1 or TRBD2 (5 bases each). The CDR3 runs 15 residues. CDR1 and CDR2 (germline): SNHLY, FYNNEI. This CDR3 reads CASSRNQGDTGELFF. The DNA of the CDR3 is TGTGCCAGCAGTCGTAACCAGGGAGACACCGGAGAGCTGTTTTTT.

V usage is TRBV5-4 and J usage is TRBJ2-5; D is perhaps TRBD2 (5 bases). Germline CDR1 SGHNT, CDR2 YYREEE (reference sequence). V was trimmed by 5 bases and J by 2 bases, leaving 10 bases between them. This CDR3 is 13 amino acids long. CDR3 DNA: TGTGCCAGCAGGAGTCCGGGGCAAGAGACCCAGTACTTC. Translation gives CASRSPGQETQYF.

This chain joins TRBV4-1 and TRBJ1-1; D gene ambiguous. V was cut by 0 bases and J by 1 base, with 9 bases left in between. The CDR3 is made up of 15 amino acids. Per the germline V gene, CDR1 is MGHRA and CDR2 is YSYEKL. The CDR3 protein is CASSQDSQSNTEAFF. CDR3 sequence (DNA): TGCGCCAGCAGCCAAGATTCCCAGTCGAACACTGAAGCTTTCTTT.

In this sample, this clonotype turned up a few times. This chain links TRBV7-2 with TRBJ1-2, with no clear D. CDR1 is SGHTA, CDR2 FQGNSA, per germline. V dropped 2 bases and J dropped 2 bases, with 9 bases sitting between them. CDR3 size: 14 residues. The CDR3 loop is CASSLLLGNYGYTF. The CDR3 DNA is TGTGCCAGCAGCTTATTACTGGGGAACTATGGCTACACCTTC.

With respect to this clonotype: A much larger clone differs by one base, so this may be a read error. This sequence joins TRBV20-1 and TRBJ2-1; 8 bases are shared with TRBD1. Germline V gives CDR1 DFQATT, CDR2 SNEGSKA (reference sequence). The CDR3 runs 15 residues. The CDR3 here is CSARDSGGSDNEQVF. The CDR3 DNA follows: TGCAGTGCTAGAGATTCAGGGGGCTCGGACAATGAGCAGGTCTTC.

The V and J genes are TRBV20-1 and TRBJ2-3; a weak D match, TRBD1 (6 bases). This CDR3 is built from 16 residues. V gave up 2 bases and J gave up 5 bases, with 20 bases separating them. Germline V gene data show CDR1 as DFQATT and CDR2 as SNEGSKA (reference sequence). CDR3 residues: CSARPPGRGRGDTQYF. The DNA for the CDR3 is TGCAGTGCTAGACCCCCCGGCAGGGGACGTGGAGATACGCAGTATTTT.

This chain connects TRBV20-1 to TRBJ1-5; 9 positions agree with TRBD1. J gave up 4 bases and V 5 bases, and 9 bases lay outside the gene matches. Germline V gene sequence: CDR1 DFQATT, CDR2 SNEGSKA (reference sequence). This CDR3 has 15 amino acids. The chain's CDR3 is CSAQGTGRRNQPQHF. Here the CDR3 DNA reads TGCAGTGCTCAGGGGACAGGGAGAAGAAATCAGCCCCAGCATTTT.

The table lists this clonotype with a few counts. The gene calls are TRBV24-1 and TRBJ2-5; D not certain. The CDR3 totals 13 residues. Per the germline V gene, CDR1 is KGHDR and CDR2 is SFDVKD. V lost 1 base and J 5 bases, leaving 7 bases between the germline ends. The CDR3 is CATSDLLGETQYF. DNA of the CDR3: TGTGCCACCAGTGATTTACTGGGGGAGACCCAGTACTTC.

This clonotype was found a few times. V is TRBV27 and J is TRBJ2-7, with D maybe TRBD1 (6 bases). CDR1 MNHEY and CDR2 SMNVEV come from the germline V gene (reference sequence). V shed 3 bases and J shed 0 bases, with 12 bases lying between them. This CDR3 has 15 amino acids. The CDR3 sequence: CASSFGGQSSYEQYF. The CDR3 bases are TGTGCCAGCAGTTTCGGCGGACAGTCCTCCTACGAGCAGTACTTC.